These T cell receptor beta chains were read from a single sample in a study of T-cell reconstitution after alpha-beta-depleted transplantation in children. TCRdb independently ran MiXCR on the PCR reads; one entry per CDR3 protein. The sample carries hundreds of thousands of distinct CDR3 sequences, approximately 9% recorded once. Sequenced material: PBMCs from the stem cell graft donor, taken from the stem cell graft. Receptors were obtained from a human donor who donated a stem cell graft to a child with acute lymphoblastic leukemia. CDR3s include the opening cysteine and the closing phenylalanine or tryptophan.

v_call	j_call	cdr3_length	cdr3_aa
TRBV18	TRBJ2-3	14	CASSKASSTDTQYF
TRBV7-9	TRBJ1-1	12	CASSLRQGEAFF
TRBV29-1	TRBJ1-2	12	CSVELRSYGYTF
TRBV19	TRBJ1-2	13	CASHHRAWDGYTF
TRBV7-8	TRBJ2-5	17	CASSLAGLAGTQETQYF
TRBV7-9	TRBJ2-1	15	CASSPGQVVIDEQFF
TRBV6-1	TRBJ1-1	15	CASSALGRINTEAFF
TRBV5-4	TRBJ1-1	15	CASSVDREMNTEAFF
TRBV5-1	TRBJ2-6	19	CASSLTTGPGSTGANVLTF
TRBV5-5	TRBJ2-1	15	CASSRQGTAYNEQFF
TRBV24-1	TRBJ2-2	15	CATSEAHGDTGELFF
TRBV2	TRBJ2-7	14	CASSPGTSSYEQYF
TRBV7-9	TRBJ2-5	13	CASGRGAQETQYF
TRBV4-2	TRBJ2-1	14	CASSQELKENEQFF
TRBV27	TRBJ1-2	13	CASRSGTDYGYTF
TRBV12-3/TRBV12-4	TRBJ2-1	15	CASSLAGGFLNEQFF
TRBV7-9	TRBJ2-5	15	CASSGVAGGRETQYF
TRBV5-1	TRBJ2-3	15	CASANEQGFTDTQYF
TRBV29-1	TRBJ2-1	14	CSGMKRDRYNEQFF
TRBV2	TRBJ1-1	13	CASSELGNTEAFF
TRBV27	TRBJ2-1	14	CASSSGLVVNEQFF
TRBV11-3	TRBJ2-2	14	CASSNAGSGGELFF
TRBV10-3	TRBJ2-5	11	CAARGGETQYF
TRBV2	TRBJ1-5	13	CASSAPFSQPQHF
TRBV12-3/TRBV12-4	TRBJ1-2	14	CASSPSGSNYGYTF
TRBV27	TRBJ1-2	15	CASSFRGDTNYGYTF
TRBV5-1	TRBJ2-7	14	CASRTGFVAYEQYF
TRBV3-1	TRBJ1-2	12	CASSQENGGYTF
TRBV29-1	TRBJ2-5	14	CSVGEGVHEGTQYF
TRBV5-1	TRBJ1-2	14	CASSLEVYNYGYTF
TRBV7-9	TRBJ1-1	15	CASSLVRGVRSEAFF
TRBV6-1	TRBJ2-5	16	CASSLFTTGLQETQYF
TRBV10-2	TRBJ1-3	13	CATQGTAGNTIYF
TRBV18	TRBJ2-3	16	CASSALWTVGEDTQYF
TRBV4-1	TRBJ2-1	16	CASSQPPRGAPMKQFF
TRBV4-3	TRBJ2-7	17	CASSQGVTSATSYEQYF
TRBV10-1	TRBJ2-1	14	CASSESGGGNEQFF
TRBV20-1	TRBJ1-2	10	CSARLEGYTF
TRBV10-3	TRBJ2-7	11	CAISEGYEQYF
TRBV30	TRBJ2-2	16	CAWSGAGGPGTGELFF